This note documents a single T cell receptor (beta chain) sequence. CDR1 SGHNT and CDR2 YYREEE come from the germline V gene (reference sequence). V lost 5 bases and J lost 3, with 11 bases in between. CDR3 length equals 13 residues. The sample is drawn from a study of blood T cell repertoires in COVID-19. The overall study: T cells, B-cell-depleted T cells, or PBMCs supplied cDNA or gDNA.

Per the original methods: Reference gene primer amplification in the assay estimated nucleated cell counts. Profiled with immunoSEQ multiplex PCR; TCRdb holds only in-frame clones, not every one. Clone size and V and J calls were adopted from that table, with D and trimming inferred from the DNA. The repertoire holds some 71,000 clones, with 90% as singletons. This chain links TRBV5-4 with TRBJ2-5; a possible D gene is TRBD1 (6 bases). The sequenced material came from peripheral blood. This sequence was found in a man in his forties or fifties with acute or convalescent COVID-19. CDR3 region: CASSSGTKETQYF. The CDR3 DNA reads as TGTGCCAGCAGTTCCGGGACAAAAGAGACCCAGTACTTC. Drawing the rest from reference TRBV5-4 and TRBJ2-5, the complete variable domain is ETGVTQSPTHLIKTRGQQVTLRCSSQSGHNTVSWYQQALGQGPQFIFQYYREEENGRGNFPPRFSGLQFPNYSSELNVNALELDDSALYLCASSSGTKETQYFGPGTRLLVL.